The 9 T cell receptor beta chains below all came from one sample that was sequenced in a study of human T cells and chemical hapten exposure. Stated time point: pre-sensitization, week 0. Regarding treatment: therapeutic diphenylcyclopropenone sensitization with weekly scalp DPC. A single record per CDR3 protein comes from TCRdb applying MiXCR to the RACE reads. This table holds fewer than 350,000 distinct CDR3 sequences, approximately 7.5% found once. The sample was whole blood, taken in connection with sensitization to the hapten diphenylcyclopropenone (DPC). These receptors originate from a man aged 18 to 30 with alopecia areata. Some clones in this sample may be carry-over from other donors' samples.

The chain links TRBV29-1 to TRBJ1-1; no firm D call. There are 14 residues in the CDR3. Trimming removed 8 bases from V and 0 bases from J, with 16 bases in between. Germline V CDR1 and CDR2: SQVTM, ANQGSEA. CDR3 amino acids: CSTWVAYMNTEAFF. Here the CDR3 DNA reads TGCAGCACGTGGGTGGCCTACATGAACACTGAAGCTTTCTTT.

This clonotype has ten or more counts. The chain joins TRBV5-6 to TRBJ2-7; D not resolved. Germline-derived CDR1 and CDR2 are SGHDT and YYEEEE. Trimming left V 0 bases short and J 3 bases short, with 7 bases between. The CDR3 contains 13 residues. CDR3 in DNA: TGTGCCAGCAGCTTGGTAGGAAGCTACGAGCAGTACGTC. Translation: CASSLVGSYEQYV.

The rearrangement uses TRBV7-9 and TRBJ1-2; unclear D gene. This CDR3 spans 12 amino acids. The V and J ends lost 3 bases and 6 bases respectively, with 8 bases between them. Germline V gene data show CDR1 as SEHNR and CDR2 as FQNEAQ (reference sequence). The CDR3 spells CASSFITDGYTF. CDR3 sequence (DNA): TGTGCCAGCAGCTTTATTACAGATGGCTACACCTTC. Full variable domain (missing parts from reference TRBV7-9 and TRBJ1-2): DTGVSQNPRHKITKRGQNVTFRCDPISEHNRLYWYRQTLGQGPEFLTYFQNEAQLEKSRLLSDRFSAERPKGSFSTLEIQRTEQGDSAMYLCASSFITDGYTFGSGTRLTVV.

This clonotype was counted at least ten times. The V call is TRBV5-1, the J call TRBJ1-1; possibly TRBD1 for D (5 bases). Germline CDR1 SGHRS, CDR2 YFSETQ. The CDR3 runs 14 residues. Trimming shortened V by 4 bases and J by 6 bases, and 16 bases separated the two germline ends. Here the CDR3 reads CASSPRDSRAEAFF. The CDR3 nucleotides are TGCGCCAGCAGCCCTAGAGACAGTAGGGCTGAAGCTTTCTTT. Complete variable domain (other parts from reference TRBV5-1 and TRBJ1-1): KAGVTQTPRYLIKTRGQQVTLSCSPISGHRSVSWYQQTPGQGLQFLFEYFSETQRNKGNFPGRFSGRQFSNSRSEMNVSTLELGDSALYLCASSPRDSRAEAFFGQGTRLTVV.

This clonotype has a handful of counts. CDR3 nucleotide sequence: TGCAGCGTTGAAGGCTGGGCTACAGGGGGGGGAGATACGCAGTATTTT. Translated, it gives CSVEGWATGGGDTQYF. The V call is TRBV29-1, the J call TRBJ2-3, with D perhaps matching TRBD1 (8 bases). This CDR3 has 16 amino acids. Trimming took 1 base from V and 5 from J, leaving 19 bases between them. CDR1 SQVTM and CDR2 ANQGSEA come from the germline V gene.

V usage is TRBV28 and J usage is TRBJ2-7; D possibly corresponds to TRBD1 (5 bases). The ends were cut back, 7 bases at V and 4 bases at J, with 17 bases in the middle. Germline V gene data show CDR1 as MDHEN and CDR2 as SYDVKM. The CDR3 sequence is 14 residues long. The CDR3 DNA follows: TGTGCCAGCACAGGCCCAGATCCAGGGTACGAGCAGTACTTC. This encodes CASTGPDPGYEQYF.

This chain joins TRBV2 and TRBJ2-3; 11 nucleotides agree with TRBD2. The CDR3 consists of 18 residues. The germline V gene has CDR1 SNHLY and CDR2 FYNNEI. V was pared by 4 bases and J by 2 bases, with 11 bases of the junction left unmatched. The CDR3 nucleotides are TGTGCCAGCAGTGTTCGACTAGCGGGGACCATAAACACAGATACGCAGTATTTT. Protein: CASSVRLAGTINTDTQYF.

The genes are TRBV7-3 and TRBJ2-5, with 7 bases lining up with TRBD1. CDR3 length: 14 amino acids. Germline trimming cut 5 bases from V and 3 bases from J; bases unmatched to any gene: 6. Germline loops: CDR1 SGHTA, CDR2 FQGTGA. CDR3 nucleotide sequence: TGTGCCAGCAGCCCCGACAGGGAAGAAGAGACCCAGTACTTC. Amino acids: CASSPDREEETQYF.

In this sample, this clonotype turned up a few times. CDR3 in amino acids: CASCRQRITNEQFF. The CDR3 region has the DNA TGTGCCAGCTGTCGACAGAGAATTACCAATGAGCAGTTCTTC. The V and J genes are TRBV6-2 or TRBV6-3 and TRBJ2-1; D perhaps matches TRBD1 (5 bases). The V gene's germline CDR1 is MNHEY and CDR2 SVGEGT. V gave up 8 bases and J gave up 6 bases, with 17 bases separating them. The CDR3 is 14 residues long.